The present T cell receptor (beta chain) was sequenced within a study of blood T cell repertoires in COVID-19. The overall study: Collection of acute and convalescent COVID-19 samples took place in the United States, Italy and Spain. PBMCs, B-cell-depleted T cells, or T cells provided the cDNA or gDNA that made up the material.

Original methodology: Amplified reference gene primers provided the basis for estimating nucleated cell counts. The data were produced by immunoSEQ multiplex PCR, yet TCRdb's version contains in-frame clones alone and is incomplete. V and J calls and clone size come straight from that table; D and trimming were deduced from the DNA. The table includes hundreds of thousands of clones, just over 85% detected once. V gave up 2 bases and J gave up 2 bases, with 3 bases separating them. The CDR3 spans 11 residues. Per the germline V gene, CDR1 is GTSNPN and CDR2 is SVGIG (reference sequence). The chain links TRBV30 to TRBJ1-2; D not resolved. The sequence derives from a middle-aged man with COVID-19, enrolled during active disease. Sequenced: peripheral blood. In DNA form, the CDR3 reads TGTGCCTGGAGTATAAACTATGGCTACACCTTC. Translated: CAWSINYGYTF.